This section outlines one T cell receptor (beta chain) sequence together with its context. Its target is not known. TCR beta VDJ and CDR3 were profiled, and genomic DNA was the template. TCRdb independently ran MiXCR on the reads; one entry per CDR3 protein. The sample has approximately 32,000 distinct CDR3 sequences, around 76% seen once. The entry originates in a study of CD8+CD57+ T cells in acquired aplastic anemia. V gave up 5 bases and J gave up 8 bases, with 13 bases separating them. This CDR3 is 13 amino acids long. Germline CDR1 LNHDA, CDR2 SQIVND (reference sequence). Overall study results and limits: Patients shared under 30 CD8+ CDR3 sequences with controls.

This chain links TRBV19 with TRBJ1-3; no firm D call. This TCR derives from a human donor in good health, serving as a control. The sequencing sample was made of sorted CD4+, CD8+, or CD8+CD57+ T cells (not recorded which) from PBMCs. CDR3 bases: TGTGCCAGTAGTTCGCACAGCGGAGACACCATATATTTT. It translates to CASSSHSGDTIYF.